The 3 T cell receptor beta chains in this list originate from one sample, sequenced in a study of T cell changes during pregnancy in multiple sclerosis. Assay used: immunoSEQ multiplex PCR; TCRdb lists only in-frame clones, some missing. Altogether 80,000 to 100,000 clones are present, 75% to 95% being singletons, with the ten largest covering around 0.76%. The sample consisted of peripheral blood, taken in the second trimester of pregnancy. These receptors were collected from a female donor in good health, enrolled as a control in a pregnancy study.

Here the CDR3 reads CASSYSGGGEAFF. The CDR3 DNA is TGTGCCAGCAGTTATTCAGGGGGCGGTGAAGCTTTCTTT. This rearrangement joins TRBV6-5 to TRBJ1-1; 8 bases line up with TRBD1. This CDR3 spans 13 amino acids. Germline lookup yields CDR1 MNHEY and CDR2 SVGAGI. J gave up 7 bases and V 3 bases, and 4 bases lay outside the gene matches.

The chain has TRBV6-1 and TRBJ2-2; D might be TRBD2 (5 bases). This CDR3 has 15 amino acids. The germline V gene encodes CDR1 MNHNS and CDR2 SASEGT. V was trimmed by 3 bases and J by 1 base, leaving 9 bases between them. CDR3 protein: CASSDSAGNTGELFF. Written as DNA, the CDR3 is TGTGCCAGCAGTGATTCCGCGGGGAACACCGGGGAGCTGTTTTTT.

About this clone: The junction and the germline gene differ at one end; a read error may be behind it. The chain has TRBV6-6 and TRBJ2-1; maybe TRBD2 (5 bases). The CDR3 runs 12 residues. The germline V gene has CDR1 MNHNY and CDR2 SVGAGI (reference sequence). The CDR3 DNA follows: TGTGCCAGCAGTCTCCCGGGGAGTGAGGGTCTCTTC. Amino acids: CASSLPGSEGLF.